This T cell receptor (beta chain) comes out of a study of low-dose radiotherapy and immunotherapy resistance in tumors. Germline-derived CDR1 and CDR2 are LGHDT and YNNKEL (reference sequence). The length of the CDR3 is 15 residues. The ends were cut back, 4 bases at V and 5 bases at J, with 17 bases in the middle. In this sample, this clonotype turned up many times. Gene-specific TRAV and TRBV primers were used for first-strand cDNA, covering alpha and beta chains. With a V-primer adapter and a constant-region primer, TCRs were amplified for 20 PCR cycles. The isolated mRNA underwent amplification through in vitro transcription. TCRdb ran MiXCR on the reads and lists one entry per CDR3 protein. The sample has tens of thousands of distinct CDR3 sequences, 31% seen once; the top ten hold around 10%. As to time point: before trial treatment.

This specimen consisted of PBMCs, obtained before treatment. The sequence derives from a female donor with ovarian cancer. J is TRBJ1-1 and V is TRBV3-1; D is uncertain. Here the CDR3 reads CASSPARRSITEAFF. In DNA form, the CDR3 reads TGTGCCAGCAGCCCCGCGAGGAGGTCCATAACTGAAGCTTTCTTT.